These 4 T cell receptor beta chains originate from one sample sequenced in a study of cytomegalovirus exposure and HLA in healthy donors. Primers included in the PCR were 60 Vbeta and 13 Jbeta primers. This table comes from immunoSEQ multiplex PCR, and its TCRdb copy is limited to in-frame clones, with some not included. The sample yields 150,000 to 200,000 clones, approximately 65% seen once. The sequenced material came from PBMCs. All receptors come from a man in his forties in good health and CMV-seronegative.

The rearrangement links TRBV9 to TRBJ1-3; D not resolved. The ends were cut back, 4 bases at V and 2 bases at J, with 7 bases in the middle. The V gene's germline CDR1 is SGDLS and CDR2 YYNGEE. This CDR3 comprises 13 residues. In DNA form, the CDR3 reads TGTGCCAGCAGCCCTTTTACTGGAAACACCATATATTTT. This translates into CASSPFTGNTIYF.

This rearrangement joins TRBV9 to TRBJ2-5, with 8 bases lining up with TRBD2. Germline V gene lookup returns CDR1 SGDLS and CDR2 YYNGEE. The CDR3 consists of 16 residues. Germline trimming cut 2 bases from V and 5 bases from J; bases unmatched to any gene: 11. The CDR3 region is CASSVAPAGEWETQYF. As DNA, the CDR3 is TGTGCCAGCAGCGTCGCCCCAGCGGGGGAATGGGAGACCCAGTACTTC.

CDR3 nucleotides: TGTGCCAGCAGTTTAGGAACGACAGGCTTGAACACTGAAGCTTTCTTT. Translating gives CASSLGTTGLNTEAFF. This chain uses TRBV27 with TRBJ1-1, with TRBD1 as a possible D gene (6 bases). The CDR3 is 16 amino acids. The V gene lost 2 bases and the J gene lost 0 bases, with 13 bases spanning the gap. Germline V gene lookup returns CDR1 MNHEY and CDR2 SMNVEV (reference sequence).

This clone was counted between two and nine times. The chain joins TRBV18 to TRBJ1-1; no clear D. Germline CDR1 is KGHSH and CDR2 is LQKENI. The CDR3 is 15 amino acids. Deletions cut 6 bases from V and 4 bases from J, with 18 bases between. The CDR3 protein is CASSPWEGLGTEAFF. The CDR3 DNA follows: TGTGCCAGCTCTCCTTGGGAAGGACTCGGCACTGAAGCTTTCTTT.